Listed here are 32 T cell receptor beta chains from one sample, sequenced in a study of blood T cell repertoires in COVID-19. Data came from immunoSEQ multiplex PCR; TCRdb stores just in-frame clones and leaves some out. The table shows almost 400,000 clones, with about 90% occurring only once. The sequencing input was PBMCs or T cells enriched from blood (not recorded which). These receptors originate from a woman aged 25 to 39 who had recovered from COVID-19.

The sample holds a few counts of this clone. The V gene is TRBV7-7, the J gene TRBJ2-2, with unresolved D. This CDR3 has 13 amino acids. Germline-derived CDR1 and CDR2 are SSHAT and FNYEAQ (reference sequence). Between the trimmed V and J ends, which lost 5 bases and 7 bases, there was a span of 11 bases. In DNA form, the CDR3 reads TGTGCCAGCAGCCCCCACTCCGACGGGGAGCTGTTTTTT. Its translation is CASSPHSDGELFF.

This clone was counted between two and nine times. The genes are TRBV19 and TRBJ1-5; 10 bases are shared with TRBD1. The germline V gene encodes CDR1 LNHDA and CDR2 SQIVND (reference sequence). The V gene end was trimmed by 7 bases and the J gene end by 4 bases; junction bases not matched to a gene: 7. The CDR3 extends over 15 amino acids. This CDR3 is CASKGDRGINQPQHF. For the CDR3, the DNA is TGTGCCAGTAAGGGGGACAGGGGCATTAATCAGCCCCAGCATTTT.

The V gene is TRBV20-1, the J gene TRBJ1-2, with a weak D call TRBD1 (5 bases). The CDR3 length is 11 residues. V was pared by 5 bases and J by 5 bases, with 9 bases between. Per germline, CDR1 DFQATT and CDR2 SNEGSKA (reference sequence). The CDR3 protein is CSALDSYGYTF. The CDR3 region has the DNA TGCAGTGCTCTAGACAGTTATGGCTACACCTTC.

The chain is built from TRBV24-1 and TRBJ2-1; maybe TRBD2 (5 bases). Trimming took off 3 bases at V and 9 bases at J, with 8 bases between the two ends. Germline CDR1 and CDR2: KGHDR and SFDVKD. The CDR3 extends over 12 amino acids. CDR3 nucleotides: TGTGCCACCAGTGATCGGGGTGGTGAGCAGTTCTTC. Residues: CATSDRGGEQFF.

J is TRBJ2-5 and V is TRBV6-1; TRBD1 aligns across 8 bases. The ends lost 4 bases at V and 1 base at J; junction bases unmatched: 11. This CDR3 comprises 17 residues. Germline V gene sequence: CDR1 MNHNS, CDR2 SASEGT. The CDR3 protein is CASSAPLPGGFQETQYF. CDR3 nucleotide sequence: TGTGCCAGCAGTGCACCCCTTCCAGGGGGCTTCCAAGAGACCCAGTACTTC.

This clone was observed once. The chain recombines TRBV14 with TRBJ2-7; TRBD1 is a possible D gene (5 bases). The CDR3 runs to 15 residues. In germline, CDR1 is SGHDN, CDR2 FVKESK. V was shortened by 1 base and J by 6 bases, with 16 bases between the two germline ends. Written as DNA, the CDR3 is TGTGCCAGCAGCCAAGTGGGGCCCGGGTGGGGCGAGCAGTACTTC. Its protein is CASSQVGPGWGEQYF.

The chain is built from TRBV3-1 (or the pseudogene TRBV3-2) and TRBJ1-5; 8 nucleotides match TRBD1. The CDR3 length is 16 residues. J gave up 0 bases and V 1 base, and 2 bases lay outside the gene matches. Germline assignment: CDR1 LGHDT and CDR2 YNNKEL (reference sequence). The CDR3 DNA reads TGTGCCAGCAGCCAAGGTCAGGGGGCTAGCAATCAGCCCCAGCATTTT. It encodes CASSQGQGASNQPQHF.

The CDR3 sequence: CATLDRTKGAGNTIYF. For the CDR3, the DNA is TGTGCCACCCTGGATAGGACAAAAGGGGCTGGAAACACCATATATTTT. The J gene is TRBJ1-3, the V gene TRBV10-3; D may be TRBD1 (5 bases). V was trimmed by 10 bases and J by 2 bases, leaving 21 bases between them. CDR3 size: 16 residues. The V gene's germline CDR1 is ENHRY and CDR2 SYGVKD.

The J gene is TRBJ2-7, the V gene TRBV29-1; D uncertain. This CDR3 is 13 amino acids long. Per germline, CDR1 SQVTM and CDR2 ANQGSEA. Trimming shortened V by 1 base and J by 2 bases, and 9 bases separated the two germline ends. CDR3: CSVEGAYTYEQYF. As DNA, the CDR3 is TGCAGCGTTGAAGGGGCCTACACCTACGAGCAGTACTTC.

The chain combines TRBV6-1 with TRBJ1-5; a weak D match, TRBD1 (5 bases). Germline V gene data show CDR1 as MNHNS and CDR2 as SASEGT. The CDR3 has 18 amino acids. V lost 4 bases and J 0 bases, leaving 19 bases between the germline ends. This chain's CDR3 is CASSGWSAGQYSNQPQHF. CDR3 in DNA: TGTGCCAGCAGTGGCTGGAGCGCAGGGCAATATAGCAATCAGCCCCAGCATTTT.

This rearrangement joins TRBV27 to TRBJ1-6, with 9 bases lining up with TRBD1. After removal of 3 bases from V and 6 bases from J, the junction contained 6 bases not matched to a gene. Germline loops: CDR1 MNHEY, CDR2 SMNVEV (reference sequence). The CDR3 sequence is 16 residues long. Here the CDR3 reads CASSFTTGGRNSPLHF. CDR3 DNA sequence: TGTGCCAGCAGTTTCACGACAGGGGGACGTAATTCACCCCTCCACTTT.

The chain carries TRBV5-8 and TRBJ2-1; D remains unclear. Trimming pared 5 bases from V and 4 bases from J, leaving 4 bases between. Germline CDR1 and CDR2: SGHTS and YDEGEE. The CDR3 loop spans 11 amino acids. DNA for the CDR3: TGTGCCAGCAGTCAGTACAATGAGCAGTTCTTC. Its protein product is CASSQYNEQFF.

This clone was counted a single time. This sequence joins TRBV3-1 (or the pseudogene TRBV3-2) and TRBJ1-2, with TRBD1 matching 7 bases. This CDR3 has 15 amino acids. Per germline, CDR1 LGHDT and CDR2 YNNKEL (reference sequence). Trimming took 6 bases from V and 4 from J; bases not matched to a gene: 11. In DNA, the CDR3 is TGTGCCAGCAGTGAGGCGGGGACAGACTCCTATGGCTACACCTTC. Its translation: CASSEAGTDSYGYTF.

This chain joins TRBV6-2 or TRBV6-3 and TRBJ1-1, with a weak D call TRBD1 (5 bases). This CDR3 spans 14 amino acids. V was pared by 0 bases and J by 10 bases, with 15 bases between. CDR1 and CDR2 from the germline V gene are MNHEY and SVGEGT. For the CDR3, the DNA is TGTGCCAGCAGTTACTCTGGCAGGGCGACGGTAGCTTTCTTT. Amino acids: CASSYSGRATVAFF.

The DNA of the CDR3 is TGTGCTAGTGGTTTGCCAGAAAGACTAGCGGGGTACAATGAGCAGTTCTTC. Encoded protein: CASGLPERLAGYNEQFF. The chain combines TRBV12-5 with TRBJ2-1; 11 bases line up with TRBD2. Trimming removed 2 bases from V and 4 bases from J; junction bases left unmatched: 7. This CDR3 contains 17 residues. Germline V gene data show CDR1 as LGHNT and CDR2 as FRNRAP.

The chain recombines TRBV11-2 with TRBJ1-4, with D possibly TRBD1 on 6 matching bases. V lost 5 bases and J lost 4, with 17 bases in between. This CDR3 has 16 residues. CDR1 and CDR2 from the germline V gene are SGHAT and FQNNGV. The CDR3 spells CASSTDRALSNEKLFF. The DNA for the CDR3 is TGTGCCAGCAGCACGGACAGAGCCCTGAGTAATGAAAAACTGTTTTTT.

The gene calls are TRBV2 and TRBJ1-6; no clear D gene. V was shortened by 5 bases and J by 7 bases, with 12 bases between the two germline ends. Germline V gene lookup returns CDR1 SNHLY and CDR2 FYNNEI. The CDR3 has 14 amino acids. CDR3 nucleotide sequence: TGTGCCAGCAGTCCAAGTGGGGAGAATTCACCCCTCCACTTT. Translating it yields CASSPSGENSPLHF.

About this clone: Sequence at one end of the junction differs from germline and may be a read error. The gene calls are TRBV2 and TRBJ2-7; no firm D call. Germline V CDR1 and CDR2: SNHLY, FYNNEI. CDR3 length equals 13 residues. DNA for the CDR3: TGTGCCAGCGGTGAAGACATCTCCTACGAGCAGTACTTC. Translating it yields CASGEDISYEQYF.

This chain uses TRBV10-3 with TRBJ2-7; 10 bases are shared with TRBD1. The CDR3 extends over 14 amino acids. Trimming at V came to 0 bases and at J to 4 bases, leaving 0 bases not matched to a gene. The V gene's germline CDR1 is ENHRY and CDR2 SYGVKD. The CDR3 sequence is CAISESGQGYEQYF. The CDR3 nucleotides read TGTGCCATCAGTGAGTCGGGACAGGGGTACGAGCAGTACTTC.

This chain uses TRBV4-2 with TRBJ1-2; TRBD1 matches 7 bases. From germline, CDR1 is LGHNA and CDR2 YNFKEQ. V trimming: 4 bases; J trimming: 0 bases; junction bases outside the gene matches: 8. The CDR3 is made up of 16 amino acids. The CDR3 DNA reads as TGTGCCAGCAGCCCGTCAGGGGGAGGTGCTAACTATGGCTACACCTTC. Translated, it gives CASSPSGGGANYGYTF.

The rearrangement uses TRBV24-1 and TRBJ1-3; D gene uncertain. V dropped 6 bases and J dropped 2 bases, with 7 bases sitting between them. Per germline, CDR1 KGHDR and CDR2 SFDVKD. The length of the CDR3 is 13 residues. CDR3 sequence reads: CATSPPAGNTIYF. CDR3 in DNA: TGTGCCACCAGTCCCCCGGCTGGAAACACCATATATTTT.

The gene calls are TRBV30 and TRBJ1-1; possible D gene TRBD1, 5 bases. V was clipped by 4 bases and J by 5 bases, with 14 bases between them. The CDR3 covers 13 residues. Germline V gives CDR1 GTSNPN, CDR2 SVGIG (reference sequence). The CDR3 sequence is CAWKLGGETEAFF. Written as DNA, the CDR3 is TGTGCCTGGAAATTGGGGGGGGAGACTGAAGCTTTCTTT.

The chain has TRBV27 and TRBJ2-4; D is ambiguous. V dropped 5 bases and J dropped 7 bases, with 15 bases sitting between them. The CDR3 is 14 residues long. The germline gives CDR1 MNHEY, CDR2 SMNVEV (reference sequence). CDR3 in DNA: TGTGCCAGCAGTCCTAGTCTAACAATGAACATTCAGTACTTC. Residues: CASSPSLTMNIQYF.

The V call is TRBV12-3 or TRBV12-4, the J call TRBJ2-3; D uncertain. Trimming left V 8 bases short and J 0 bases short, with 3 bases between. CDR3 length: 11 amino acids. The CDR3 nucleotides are TGTGCCAGCGAGAGCACAGATACGCAGTATTTT. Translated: CASESTDTQYF.

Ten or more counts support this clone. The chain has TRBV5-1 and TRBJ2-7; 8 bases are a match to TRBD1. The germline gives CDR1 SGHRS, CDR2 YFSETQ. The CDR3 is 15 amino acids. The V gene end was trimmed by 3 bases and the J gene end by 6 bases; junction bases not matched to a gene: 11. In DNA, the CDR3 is TGCGCCAGCAGCTCGGACGCTGGGACAGGTTCCGAGCAGTACTTC. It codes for CASSSDAGTGSEQYF.

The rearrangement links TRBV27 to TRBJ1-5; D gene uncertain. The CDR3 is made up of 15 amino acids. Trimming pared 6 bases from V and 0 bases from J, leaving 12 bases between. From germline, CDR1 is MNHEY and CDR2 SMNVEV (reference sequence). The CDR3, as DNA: TGTGCCAGCAGAAATACAGAGTATAGCAATCAGCCCCAGCATTTT. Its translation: CASRNTEYSNQPQHF.

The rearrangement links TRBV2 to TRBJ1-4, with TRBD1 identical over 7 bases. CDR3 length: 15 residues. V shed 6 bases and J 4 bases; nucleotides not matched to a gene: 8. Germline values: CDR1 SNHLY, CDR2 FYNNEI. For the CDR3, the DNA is TGTGCCAGCAGGGGGCACAGGGGAGATAATGAAAAACTGTTTTTT. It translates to CASRGHRGDNEKLFF.

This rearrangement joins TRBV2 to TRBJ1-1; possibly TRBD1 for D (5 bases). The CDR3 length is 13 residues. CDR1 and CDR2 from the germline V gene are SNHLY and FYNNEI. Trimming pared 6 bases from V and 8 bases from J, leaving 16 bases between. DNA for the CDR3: TGTGCCAGCAGGAAGGGGCGGGGACTAGAAGCTTTCTTT. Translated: CASRKGRGLEAFF.

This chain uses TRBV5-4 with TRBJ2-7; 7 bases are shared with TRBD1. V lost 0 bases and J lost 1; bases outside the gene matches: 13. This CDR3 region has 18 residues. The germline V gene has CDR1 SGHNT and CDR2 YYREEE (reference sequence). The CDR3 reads CASSLGETGLGISYEQYF. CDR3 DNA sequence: TGTGCCAGCAGCTTGGGGGAGACAGGGTTAGGAATTTCCTACGAGCAGTACTTC.

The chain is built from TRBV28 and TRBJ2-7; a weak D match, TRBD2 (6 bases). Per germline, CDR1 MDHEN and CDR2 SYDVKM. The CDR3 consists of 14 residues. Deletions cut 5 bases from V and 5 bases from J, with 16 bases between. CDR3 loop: CASSQEGSFDEQYF. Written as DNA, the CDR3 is TGTGCCAGCAGTCAGGAGGGAAGCTTCGACGAGCAGTACTTC.

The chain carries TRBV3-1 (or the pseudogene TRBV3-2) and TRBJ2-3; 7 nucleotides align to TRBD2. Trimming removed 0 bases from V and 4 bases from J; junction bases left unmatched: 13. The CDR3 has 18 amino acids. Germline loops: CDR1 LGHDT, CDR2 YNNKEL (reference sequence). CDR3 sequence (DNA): TGTGCCAGCAGCCAAGATACCGGACTAGGTCAGTTTGCAGATACGCAGTATTTT. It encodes CASSQDTGLGQFADTQYF.

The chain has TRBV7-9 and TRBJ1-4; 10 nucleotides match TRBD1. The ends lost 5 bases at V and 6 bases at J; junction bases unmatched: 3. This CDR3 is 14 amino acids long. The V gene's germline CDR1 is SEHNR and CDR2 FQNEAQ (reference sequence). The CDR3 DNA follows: TGTGCCAGCAGCCGTGGACAGGGGGATGAAAAACTGTTTTTT. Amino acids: CASSRGQGDEKLFF.